These 5 T cell receptor beta chains were all obtained from the same sample, sequenced in a study of OX40 agonist ivuxolimab in advanced cancers. Sequencing was performed with immunoSEQ multiplex PCR; in TCRdb, only in-frame clones are kept and a portion is missing. The sample lists 71,000 or so clones, around nine tenths occurring once. The sequenced sample was CD4+ or CD8+ T cells sorted from blood, obtained in a trial of the OX40 agonist ivuxolimab. The receptors come from an adult with an advanced solid tumor such as melanoma, head and neck, liver or kidney cancer.

The rearrangement uses TRBV11-1 and TRBJ1-1; TRBD1 aligns across 7 bases. Germline V CDR1 and CDR2: SGHAT, FQDESV (reference sequence). This CDR3 has 14 residues. Trimming at V came to 5 bases and at J to 5 bases, leaving 8 bases not matched to a gene. The CDR3 loop reads CASSRSDRETEAFF. The DNA for the CDR3 is TGTGCCAGCAGCCGATCTGACAGGGAAACTGAAGCTTTCTTT.

This clone appeared once. DNA of the CDR3: TGCGCCAGCAGCTTCAGTAAATTGGACGCCGGGGAGCTGTTTTTT. It is translated as CASSFSKLDAGELFF. The chain has TRBV5-1 and TRBJ2-2; D ambiguous. V was cut by 2 bases and J by 6 bases, with 14 bases left in between. The germline CDR1 and CDR2 sequences are SGHRS and YFSETQ. This CDR3 has 15 amino acids.

Here the CDR3 DNA reads TGTGCAAGTCGCTTAAGAGGGGCAGTCGAGCAGTACTTC. This translates into CASRLRGAVEQYF. This chain joins TRBV12-2 and TRBJ2-7. TRBV12-2 represents a pseudogene. CDR3 length: 13 amino acids.

In its sample, this clone was seen a few times. The gene calls are TRBV30 and TRBJ1-1, with unresolved D. Germline values: CDR1 GTSNPN, CDR2 SVGIG (reference sequence). The CDR3 covers 13 residues. Trimming removed 0 bases at V and 10 bases at J, with 15 bases between. The CDR3 spells CAWSVQRDGGAFF. CDR3 in DNA: TGTGCCTGGAGTGTACAAAGGGATGGAGGAGCTTTCTTT.

The V call is TRBV5-1, the J call TRBJ1-2; 8 nucleotides agree with TRBD1. V was clipped by 0 bases and J by 8 bases; unmatched bases: 15. In germline, CDR1 is SGHRS, CDR2 YFSETQ. This CDR3 has 17 amino acids. The CDR3 is CASSLAGNSGQGGGYTF. CDR3 sequence (DNA): TGCGCCAGCAGCTTGGCCGGTAATTCTGGACAGGGTGGAGGCTACACCTTC.